This T cell receptor beta chain was identified in a study of cytomegalovirus exposure and HLA in healthy donors. Study-wide background: T cells numbering some 170 million yielded approximately 120 million unique TCR beta sequences in an earlier analysis.

V lost 0 bases and J 3 bases, leaving 6 bases between the germline ends. The CDR3 has 13 amino acids. Germline V lookup: CDR1 SGHNT, CDR2 YYREEE (reference sequence). Study conclusions and caveats: HLA allele associations emerged for some 16,000 TCR beta sequences in a later analysis, at 0.05 false discovery rate. A previous analysis found most TCR beta V segments productive roughly 90% or roughly 30% of the time.

PCR involved 60 Vbeta and 13 Jbeta primers. Profiled with immunoSEQ multiplex PCR; TCRdb holds only in-frame clones, not every one. The repertoire has around 150,000 clones, roughly four fifths of them found once; the top ten carry 7% to 9%. As for this clone: Its matching antigen is unknown.

The source is a male donor in good health and CMV-seropositive. The sample was PBMCs. V usage is TRBV5-4 and J usage is TRBJ1-1, with D unclear. The CDR3 sequence: CASSLGSHTEAFF. CDR3 nucleotides: TGTGCCAGCAGCTTGGGCAGTCACACTGAAGCTTTCTTT. Drawing the rest from reference TRBV5-4 and TRBJ1-1, the complete variable domain is ETGVTQSPTHLIKTRGQQVTLRCSSQSGHNTVSWYQQALGQGPQFIFQYYREEENGRGNFPPRFSGLQFPNYSSELNVNALELDDSALYLCASSLGSHTEAFFGQGTRLTVV.